Listed below are T cell receptor beta chains from one sample, sequenced in a study of blood T cell repertoires in COVID-19. The data were produced by immunoSEQ multiplex PCR, yet TCRdb's version contains in-frame clones alone and is incomplete. Of about 120,000 clones listed, about 90% are singletons. Sequenced input: peripheral blood. These receptors came from an older woman with COVID-19, enrolled during active disease. CDR3s include the opening cysteine and the closing phenylalanine or tryptophan. D genes are given only for firm matches. Rows may omit the clone size; those that give it use once, few, many or a size class.

CDR3nt	CDR3aa	v_gene	abundance	d_gene	j_gene
TGTGCCAGCTCACCACTCGGACTTAATGAAAAACTGTTTTTT	CASSPLGLNEKLFF	TRBV18	.	.	TRBJ1-4
TGTGCCAGCAGCCGAACAGGGCGCGCTTTCTTT	CASSRTGRAFF	TRBV12-3/TRBV12-4	.	.	TRBJ1-1
TGTGCCAGCTCACCCGGGACTACAAGTAACACCGGGGAGCTGTTTTTT	CASSPGTTSNTGELFF	TRBV18	.	TRBD2	TRBJ2-2
TGTGCCAGCAGTTACTCAGCCACCGCAGATACGCAGTATTTT	CASSYSATADTQYF	TRBV6-2/TRBV6-3	.	.	TRBJ2-3
TGCAGCCTCGGGCGTTCCGGGAAGGCTTTCTTT	CSLGRSGKAFF	TRBV29-1	.	.	TRBJ1-1
TGCAGCGTTATCGGCAGCGTTAGCAATCAGCCCCAGCATTTT	CSVIGSVSNQPQHF	TRBV29-1	.	.	TRBJ1-5
TGTGCCAGCAGTTTTAGGGACGCCGGAGGGTCGTTC	CASSFRDAGGSF	TRBV12-3/TRBV12-4	once	.	TRBJ1-2
TGTGCCAGTAGCGACGGACAGGCTGCAACTAATGAAAAACTGTTTTTT	CASSDGQAATNEKLFF	TRBV19	.	TRBD1	TRBJ1-4
TGTGCCAGCAGCTTAGCTATGCGACAGGGACTTGGCTACACCTTC	CASSLAMRQGLGYTF	TRBV7-2	few	TRBD1	TRBJ1-2
TGTGCCAGTAGTCGGGAACGCGGCGAGACCCAGTACTTC	CASSRERGETQYF	TRBV19	.	.	TRBJ2-5
TGTGCCAGCAGTGAAAGGCAGGGGCTTAACACCATATATTTT	CASSERQGLNTIYF	TRBV25-1	.	.	TRBJ1-3
TGTGCCAGCAGTTATACAGGGTTGAACACTGAAGCTTTCTTT	CASSYTGLNTEAFF	TRBV6-5	.	.	TRBJ1-1
TGTGCCAGCAGTTCCGTAGCGGGGGCGGGCACGGTTAAACTGTTTTTT	CASSSVAGAGTVKLFF	TRBV6-2/TRBV6-3	.	.	TRBJ1-4
TGTGCCAGCAGCGTCGGGGGGCACTCCTACGAGCAGTACTTC	CASSVGGHSYEQYF	TRBV9	once	.	TRBJ2-7
TGTGCCAGCTCAGCCGGGACAGGGGATCAGCCCCAGCATTTT	CASSAGTGDQPQHF	TRBV18	.	TRBD1	TRBJ1-5
TGTGCCAGCAGCCTCAGCGGGGGTGGCTACACCTTC	CASSLSGGGYTF	TRBV11-2	.	.	TRBJ1-2
TGTGCCAGCGGGAGAGGAACCTACCTGGACGAGCAGTACTTC	CASGRGTYLDEQYF	TRBV4-2	.	.	TRBJ2-7
TGTGCCAGCAGTTTAGGGGCAAATAGCAATCAGCCCCAGCATTTT	CASSLGANSNQPQHF	TRBV27	.	.	TRBJ1-5
TGTGCCAGCAGCCGGGACTCCACATCGGGGGGCTATGGCTACACCTTC	CASSRDSTSGGYGYTF	TRBV3-1/TRBV3-2	.	.	TRBJ1-2
TGCAGCGTTGGTATAGGACAGGGGAACACCGGGGAGCTGTTTTTT	CSVGIGQGNTGELFF	TRBV29-1	once	TRBD1	TRBJ2-2
TGTGCCAGTAGTATCCTCAGACAGGGGGGAGCCAAAAACATTCAGTACTTC	CASSILRQGGAKNIQYF	TRBV19	once	TRBD1	TRBJ2-4
TGTGCCAGCAGCCGCAAATCGGTATCCCCGGACGAGCAGTACTTC	CASSRKSVSPDEQYF	TRBV4-2	once	.	TRBJ2-7
TGCGCCAGCAGCTTGGGGACCGGGACAGGGGTCGACGAGCAGTACTTC	CASSLGTGTGVDEQYF	TRBV5-1	.	TRBD1	TRBJ2-7
TGTGCCAGCTCCCCGGACAGTAATAGCAATCAGCCCCAGCATTTT	CASSPDSNSNQPQHF	TRBV18	.	.	TRBJ1-5
TGTGCCAGTAGTCCCGCGGAGGCGAACCATAACTATGGCTACACCTTC	CASSPAEANHNYGYTF	TRBV19	.	.	TRBJ1-2
TGTGCCAACAGGGGAGCGAACACTGAAGCTTTCTTT	CANRGANTEAFF	TRBV6-5	once	TRBD1	TRBJ1-1
TGTGCCAGCAGCCAATCAGGGGTGGAGACCCAGTACTTC	CASSQSGVETQYF	TRBV3-1/TRBV3-2	.	.	TRBJ2-5
TGTGCCAGCATGCCAGGGGTTCAAGAGACCCAGTACTTC	CASMPGVQETQYF	TRBV5-4	.	.	TRBJ2-5
TGTGCCAGCAGCAACGGACTAGCGGGCTACGAGCAGTACTTC	CASSNGLAGYEQYF	TRBV7-9	.	TRBD2	TRBJ2-7
TGTGCCAGCAGCTTAGCGTCTGAGCGGGGGAGCTCCTACGAGCAGTACTTC	CASSLASERGSSYEQYF	TRBV7-9	once	TRBD2	TRBJ2-7
TGTGCCAGCAGGAAGACTAGCGGGGGATTCACCGGGGAGCTGTTTTTT	CASRKTSGGFTGELFF	TRBV11-2	.	TRBD2	TRBJ2-2
TGTGCCAGCTCACCCATGACAGGGTCCGGTTACGAGCAGTACTTC	CASSPMTGSGYEQYF	TRBV18	.	TRBD1	TRBJ2-7
TGTGCCAGCAGCTTGGGGCGGGTTGCCTATGGCTACACCTTC	CASSLGRVAYGYTF	TRBV5-4	.	.	TRBJ1-2
TGTGCCAGTAGTCCCTACGGGACAGGAGGAAGCTATGGCTACACCTTC	CASSPYGTGGSYGYTF	TRBV19	.	TRBD1	TRBJ1-2
TGTGCCAGCAGCTTAGGAGGGATAGGGCAAGAGACCCAGTACTTC	CASSLGGIGQETQYF	TRBV11-3	.	.	TRBJ2-5
TGTGCCAGCAGTTCATTGGGGGGGGGCGCGGTTTTGGGCAATCAGCCCCAGCATTTT	CASSSLGGGAVLGNQPQHF	TRBV6-2/TRBV6-3	.	.	TRBJ1-5
TGTGCCAGCAGTCTCAACGACTGGGTAGCGGGGGACCCAAATGAGCAGTTCTTC	CASSLNDWVAGDPNEQFF	TRBV27	.	TRBD2	TRBJ2-1
TGTGCCAGCAGTTCAGGACAGGGGACTGAACGGCGCACTGAAGCTTTCTTT	CASSSGQGTERRTEAFF	TRBV27	.	TRBD1	TRBJ1-1
TGTGCCAGCAGTTACCTGCGGGGGAGCACAGATACGCAGTATTTT	CASSYLRGSTDTQYF	TRBV6-5	once	TRBD2	TRBJ2-3
TGTGCCAGCAGCTTAGCCCCGGCCGCGGCAGAGACCCAGTACTTC	CASSLAPAAAETQYF	TRBV7-9	.	.	TRBJ2-5
TGCGCCAGCAGCTCCGGGACAGCACCGGGGAATGAGCAGTTCTTC	CASSSGTAPGNEQFF	TRBV5-1	.	TRBD1	TRBJ2-1
TGTGCCAGCAGTCCGGTCCGGGGGAGGAATGAGCAGTTCTTC	CASSPVRGRNEQFF	TRBV6-5	.	.	TRBJ2-1